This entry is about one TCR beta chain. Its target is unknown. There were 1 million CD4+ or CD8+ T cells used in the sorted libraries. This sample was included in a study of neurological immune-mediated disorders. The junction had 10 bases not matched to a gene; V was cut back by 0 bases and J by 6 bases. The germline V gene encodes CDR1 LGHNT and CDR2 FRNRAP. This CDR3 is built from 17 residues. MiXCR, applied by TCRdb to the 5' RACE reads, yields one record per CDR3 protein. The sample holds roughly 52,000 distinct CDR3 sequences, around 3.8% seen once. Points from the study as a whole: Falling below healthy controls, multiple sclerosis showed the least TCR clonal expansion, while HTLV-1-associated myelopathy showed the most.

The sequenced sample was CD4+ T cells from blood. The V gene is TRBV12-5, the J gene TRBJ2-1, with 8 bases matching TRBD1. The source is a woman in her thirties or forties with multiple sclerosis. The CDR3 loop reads CASGLVPWQGAPNEQFF. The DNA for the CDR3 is TGTGCTAGTGGTTTGGTACCCTGGCAGGGGGCGCCCAATGAGCAGTTCTTC.